Listed here are 18 T cell receptor beta chains from one sample, sequenced in a study of blood T cell repertoires in COVID-19. Produced via immunoSEQ multiplex PCR; TCRdb's table is partial and in-frame only. The sample includes over 100,000 clones, just under 85% of them seen just once. Source material: peripheral blood. The origin of the receptors is a man aged 40-55 years with active or convalescent COVID-19.

This chain connects TRBV11-2 to TRBJ2-3; TRBD2 aligns across 14 bases. V lost 4 bases and J lost 2; bases outside the gene matches: 8. The CDR3 is made up of 18 amino acids. Germline V CDR1 and CDR2: SGHAT, FQNNGV. Here the CDR3 DNA reads TGTGCCAGCAGCTCCCTAGTGGGACTAGCGGGGGACACAGATACGCAGTATTTT. Encoded protein: CASSSLVGLAGDTDTQYF.

This chain joins TRBV19 and TRBJ1-1, with D possibly being TRBD1 (6 bases). This CDR3 is 14 amino acids long. With 6 bases removed from V and 7 bases from J, the gap between germline ends came to 18 bases. Germline CDR1 and CDR2: LNHDA and SQIVND (reference sequence). Here the CDR3 reads CASRQGQTRGEAFF. Written as DNA, the CDR3 is TGTGCCAGTAGACAGGGACAAACCCGTGGTGAAGCTTTCTTT.

The rearrangement links TRBV5-1 to TRBJ1-1; no clear D. The CDR3 loop spans 15 amino acids. V gave up 4 bases and J gave up 1 base, with 14 bases separating them. Per germline, CDR1 SGHRS and CDR2 YFSETQ. The DNA for the CDR3 is TGCGCCAGCAGCCCCCAAATGCAGGCGAACACTGAAGCTTTCTTT. It is translated as CASSPQMQANTEAFF.

V and J are TRBV6-5 and TRBJ1-1, with 9 bases aligning to TRBD1. The germline V gene has CDR1 MNHEY and CDR2 SVGAGI. The J segment lost 1 base and the V segment lost 4 bases, leaving 1 base of the junction unmatched. CDR3 length equals 14 residues. The CDR3 protein is CASSLQGANTEAFF. DNA for the CDR3: TGTGCCAGCAGTTTACAGGGGGCGAACACTGAAGCTTTCTTT.

The chain is built from TRBV7-9 and TRBJ2-5; 7 bases match TRBD1. V shed 7 bases, J shed 2 bases, and the junction held 7 bases outside the gene matches. Germline V gene sequence: CDR1 SEHNR, CDR2 FQNEAQ (reference sequence). The CDR3 has 14 amino acids. In DNA form, the CDR3 reads TGTGCCAGCAATCTACCGGGACAGCAAGAGACCCAGTACTTC. It encodes CASNLPGQQETQYF.

This chain links TRBV30 with TRBJ1-2; tentative D call: TRBD1 (5 bases). V lost 4 bases and J lost 7, with 16 bases in between. There are 13 residues in the CDR3. The germline CDR1 and CDR2 sequences are GTSNPN and SVGIG (reference sequence). The CDR3 sequence is CAWTKGVRGGYTF. CDR3 DNA: TGTGCCTGGACCAAAGGGGTCCGCGGTGGCTACACCTTC.

The chain uses TRBV12-5 and TRBJ2-7, with TRBD2 matching over 15 bases. CDR3 length equals 17 residues. V was clipped by 3 bases and J by 2 bases; unmatched bases: 5. CDR1 and CDR2 (germline): LGHNT, FRNRAP. CDR3 bases: TGTGCTAGTGGTTTCCGGGGACTAGCGGGGGGTACCTACGAGCAGTACTTC. Protein product: CASGFRGLAGGTYEQYF.

This clone occurred a few times. This sequence joins TRBV5-1 and TRBJ2-1; 8 bases align to TRBD1. Germline loops: CDR1 SGHRS, CDR2 YFSETQ. J lost 2 bases, V lost 3 bases, and 7 bases had no gene match. This CDR3 is built from 16 residues. CDR3 loop: CASSSPPGQAYNEQFF. CDR3 sequence (DNA): TGCGCCAGCAGCTCACCACCGGGACAGGCCTACAATGAGCAGTTCTTC.

This clone was counted between two and nine times. V and J are TRBV19 and TRBJ1-2, with 7 bases that match TRBD1. The CDR3 length is 15 residues. The V gene's germline CDR1 is LNHDA and CDR2 SQIVND (reference sequence). With V trimmed by 1 base and J by 4 bases, 6 bases remained unmatched. CDR3 nucleotides: TGTGCCAGTAGTATAGGCGCACAGGGGCCCTATGGCTACACCTTC. Protein product: CASSIGAQGPYGYTF.

The CDR3 is CASSYSSRYSGNTIYF. CDR3 coding DNA: TGTGCCAGCAGTTACTCGAGTCGGTACTCTGGAAACACCATATATTTT. The rearrangement links TRBV6-5 to TRBJ1-3; D gene unclear. Germline loops: CDR1 MNHEY, CDR2 SVGAGI. The length of the CDR3 is 16 residues. Trimming cost V 0 bases and J 0 bases, with 9 bases left between them.

This chain links TRBV5-8 with TRBJ2-5; TRBD2 matches at 8 bases. The germline gives CDR1 SGHTS, CDR2 YDEGEE. CDR3 length: 14 residues. V was clipped by 4 bases and J by 5 bases; unmatched bases: 7. CDR3 region: CASSPPGGLETQYF. The CDR3 coding sequence is TGTGCCAGCAGCCCCCCGGGAGGGCTGGAGACCCAGTACTTC.

The V call is TRBV24-1, the J call TRBJ1-3; D is perhaps TRBD1 (6 bases). Trimming took off 4 bases at V and 0 bases at J, with 18 bases between the two ends. The CDR3 contains 18 residues. Germline CDR1 and CDR2: KGHDR and SFDVKD. The CDR3 reads CATSELSPTGYSGNTIYF. The DNA for the CDR3 is TGTGCCACCAGTGAACTCTCACCGACAGGCTACTCTGGAAACACCATATATTTT.

The chain recombines TRBV12-5 with TRBJ2-3; 8 bases match TRBD2. Germline trimming cut 2 bases from V and 4 bases from J; bases unmatched to any gene: 8. This CDR3 has 16 residues. The germline gives CDR1 LGHNT, CDR2 FRNRAP. The DNA of the CDR3 is TGTGCTAGTGGTTTGCCCCGGACGGGAGGGGCAGATACGCAGTATTTT. This codes for CASGLPRTGGADTQYF.

The chain employs TRBV4-3 and TRBJ1-2, with D unclear. Trimming left V 4 bases short and J 1 base short, with 7 bases between. There are 13 residues in the CDR3. Germline values: CDR1 LGHNA, CDR2 YSLEER. The CDR3 DNA follows: TGCGCCAGCAGCCCGGGGTATAACTATGGCTACACCTTC. Its translation is CASSPGYNYGYTF.

V gene TRBV30 combines with J gene TRBJ1-5; no definite D call. Germline CDR1 GTSNPN, CDR2 SVGIG (reference sequence). This CDR3 contains 15 residues. Trimming pared 0 bases from V and 0 bases from J, leaving 9 bases between. CDR3 sequence reads: CAWSVKHLSNQPQHF. The DNA of the CDR3 is TGTGCCTGGAGTGTAAAACACCTTAGCAATCAGCCCCAGCATTTT.

V usage is TRBV7-2 and J usage is TRBJ1-6; D unresolved. V was cut by 1 base and J by 6 bases, with 7 bases left in between. The CDR3 has 14 amino acids. The germline V gene encodes CDR1 SGHTA and CDR2 FQGNSA. The CDR3 is CASSLVEGNSPLHF. CDR3 DNA: TGTGCCAGCAGCTTAGTGGAGGGTAATTCACCCCTCCACTTT. The full variable domain, with the rest looked up from reference TRBV7-2 and TRBJ1-6, is GAGVSQSPSNKVTEKGKDVELRCDPISGHTALYWYRQSLGQGLEFLIYFQGNSAPDKSGLPSDRFSAERTGGSVSTLTIQRTQQEDSAVYLCASSLVEGNSPLHFGNGTRLTVT.

In DNA form, the CDR3 reads TGTGCCAGCAGCCGAGGAGGGGCAGCTGAAGCTTTCTTT. This translates into CASSRGGAAEAFF. The V gene is TRBV14, the J gene TRBJ1-1, with D perhaps TRBD1 (5 bases). CDR3 length: 13 residues. Deletions cut 4 bases from V and 6 bases from J, with 12 bases between. Per germline, CDR1 SGHDN and CDR2 FVKESK.

The CDR3 DNA reads TGCGCCAGCCGCCGGGACAGTGCGCCTGAAGCTTTCTTT. Amino acids: CASRRDSAPEAFF. The V gene is TRBV5-1, the J gene TRBJ1-1, with TRBD1 identical over 7 bases. The CDR3 extends over 13 amino acids. V dropped 7 bases and J dropped 6; count of bases not matched to a gene: 9. From germline, CDR1 is SGHRS and CDR2 YFSETQ.